This TCR beta chain was sequenced for a study of shared clonotypes between healthy human individuals. Trimming cost V 0 bases and J 0 bases, with 10 bases left between them. This CDR3 comprises 16 residues. In germline, CDR1 is MNHNY, CDR2 SVGAGI (reference sequence). The table came from immunoSEQ multiplex PCR; TCRdb's copy has only in-frame clones and leaves some out. The sample lists approximately 1.4 million clones, approximately 98% occurring once. This TCR was sampled from a young man in good health. This chain connects TRBV6-6 to TRBJ2-3, with D unresolved. Sequenced material: naive CD4+ T cells sorted from blood. Subset meaning: CD45RA+ positively selected. CDR3: CASSYSRETSTDTQYF. The DNA of the CDR3 is TGTGCCAGCAGTTACTCCCGCGAAACTAGCACAGATACGCAGTATTTT.